The 2 T cell receptor beta chains presented below share a single source sample, sequenced in a study of blood T cell repertoires in COVID-19. Only in-frame clones appear in the TCRdb table, and some are missing; sequencing was by immunoSEQ multiplex PCR. The table records 450,000 or so clones, over 85% of them present only once. The sequenced material came from peripheral blood. Receptors were obtained from a young man with COVID-19, enrolled during active disease.

V is TRBV6-6 and J is TRBJ2-5; 9 bases are shared with TRBD1. Germline V gives CDR1 MNHNY, CDR2 SVGAGI (reference sequence). The CDR3 has 14 amino acids. The V and J ends lost 4 bases and 1 base, in that order; junction bases with no gene match: 1. The CDR3 is CASSSGQGQETQYF. The CDR3 DNA sequence: TGTGCCAGCAGTTCGGGACAGGGCCAAGAGACCCAGTACTTC.

CDR3 nucleotide sequence: TGTGCCAGCAGTTGGAATTACAGGGGGCTAGAGACCCAGTACTTC. Translated: CASSWNYRGLETQYF. The V gene is TRBV27, the J gene TRBJ2-5, with TRBD1 matching 9 bases. V trimming: 4 bases; J trimming: 4 bases; junction bases outside the gene matches: 7. This CDR3 is built from 15 residues. Germline V lookup: CDR1 MNHEY, CDR2 SMNVEV (reference sequence).